The T cell receptor (beta chain) under discussion was sequenced for a study of T cells after yellow fever vaccination. Study-level background: SMART-Seq v4 Ultra Low Input handled preparation of low-cell-number fractions.

Germline loops: CDR1 SGHRS, CDR2 YFSETQ. This CDR3 comprises 15 residues. V dropped 5 bases and J dropped 0 bases, with 12 bases sitting between them. Regarding the study as a whole: Contamination of FACS-sorted repertoires by abundant clonotypes from the bulk population could occur.

Concerning this clonotype: Its cognate antigen is unknown.

5'RACE template switching produced TCR cDNA carrying a universal primer site and UMIs. TCRdb called the 5' RACE reads again in MiXCR, with one record for every CDR3 protein. Of about 300,000 distinct CDR3 sequences detected, 8.7% appear once; the ten largest clones hold approximately 3.5%. This sequence was found in a man aged 18 to 30 who received the YFV17D yellow fever vaccine. The chain carries TRBV5-1 and TRBJ1-3; no reliable D call. The specimen was CD4+ T cells sorted from PBMCs, collected 5 days after the yellow fever booster vaccination. This CDR3 reads CASRTEGDSGNTIYF. The CDR3 DNA is TGCGCCAGCAGGACCGAAGGAGACTCTGGAAACACCATATATTTT.